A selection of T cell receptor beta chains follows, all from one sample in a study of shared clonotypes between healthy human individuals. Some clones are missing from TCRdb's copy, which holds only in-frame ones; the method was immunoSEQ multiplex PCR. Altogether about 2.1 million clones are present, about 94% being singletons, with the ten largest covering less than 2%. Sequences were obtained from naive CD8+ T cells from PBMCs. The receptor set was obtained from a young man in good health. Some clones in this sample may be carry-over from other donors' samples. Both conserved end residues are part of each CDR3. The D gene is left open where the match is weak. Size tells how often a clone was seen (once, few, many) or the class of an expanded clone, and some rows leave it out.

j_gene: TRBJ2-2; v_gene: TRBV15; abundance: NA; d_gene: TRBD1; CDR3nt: TGTGCCACCAGGGTGACAGGGGTCAAAGGGGAGCTGTTTTTT; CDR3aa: CATRVTGVKGELFF
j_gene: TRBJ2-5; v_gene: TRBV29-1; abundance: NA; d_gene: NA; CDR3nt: TGCAGCGTCCGAATAGAGACCCAGTACTTC; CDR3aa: CSVRIETQYF
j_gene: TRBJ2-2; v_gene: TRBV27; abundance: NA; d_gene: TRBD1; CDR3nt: TGTGCCAGCAGTTTGAGGGGGCCCACCGGGGAGCTGTTTTTT; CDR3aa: CASSLRGPTGELFF
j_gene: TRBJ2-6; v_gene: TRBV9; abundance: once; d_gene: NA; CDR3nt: TGTGCCAGCAGCGGAGGGACCGGGGCCAACGTCCTGACTTTC; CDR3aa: CASSGGTGANVLTF
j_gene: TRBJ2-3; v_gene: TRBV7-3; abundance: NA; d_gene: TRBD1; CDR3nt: TGTGCCAGCAGCCTGGGACAGGGGGCTGGAGATACGCAGTATTTT; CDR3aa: CASSLGQGAGDTQYF
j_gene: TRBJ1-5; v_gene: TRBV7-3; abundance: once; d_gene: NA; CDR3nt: TGTGCCAGCAGCTTTATAGGGGCTGAGCAGCCCCAGCATTTT; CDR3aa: CASSFIGAEQPQHF
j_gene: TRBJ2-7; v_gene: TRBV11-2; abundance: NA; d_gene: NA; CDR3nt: TGTGCCAGCAGCTTAGGAGGGAGCTACGAGCAGTACTTC; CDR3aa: CASSLGGSYEQYF
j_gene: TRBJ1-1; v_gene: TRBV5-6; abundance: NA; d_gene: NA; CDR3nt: TGTGCCAGCTTATACTGGAGGTTGGACACTGAAGCTTTCTTT; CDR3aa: CASLYWRLDTEAFF
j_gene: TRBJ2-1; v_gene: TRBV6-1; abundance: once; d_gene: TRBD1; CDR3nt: TGTGCCAGCAGGGAGACAGGGGGCCGGATTAATGAGCAGTTCTTC; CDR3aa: CASRETGGRINEQFF
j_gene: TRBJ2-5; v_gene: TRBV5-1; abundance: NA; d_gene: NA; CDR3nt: TGCGCCAGCAGCTTGGTGTCGGCAGGGGAGGAGACCCAGTACTTC; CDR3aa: CASSLVSAGEETQYF
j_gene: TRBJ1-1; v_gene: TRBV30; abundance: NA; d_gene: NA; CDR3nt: TGTGCCTGGGGGCCCTTGGTCGGGACTGAAGCTTTCTTT; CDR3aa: CAWGPLVGTEAFF
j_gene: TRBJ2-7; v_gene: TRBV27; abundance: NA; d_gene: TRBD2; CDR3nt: TGTGCCAGCAGTGGACTAGGAGACTACGAGCAGTACTTC; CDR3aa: CASSGLGDYEQYF
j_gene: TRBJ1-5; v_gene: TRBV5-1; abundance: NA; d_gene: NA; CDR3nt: TGCGCCAGCAGCATCCACCCTCAGCCCCAGCATTTT; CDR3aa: CASSIHPQPQHF
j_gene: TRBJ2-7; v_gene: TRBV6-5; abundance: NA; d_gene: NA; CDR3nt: TGTGCCAGCAGCCTCCTGGCGGGCGACTCCTACGAGCAGTACTTC; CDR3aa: CASSLLAGDSYEQYF
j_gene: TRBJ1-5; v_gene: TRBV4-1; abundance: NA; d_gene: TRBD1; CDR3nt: TGCGCCAGCAGCCAACTTCCCCCGGGACAGGGTTTCTATAGCAATCAGCCCCAGCATTTT; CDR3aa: CASSQLPPGQGFYSNQPQHF
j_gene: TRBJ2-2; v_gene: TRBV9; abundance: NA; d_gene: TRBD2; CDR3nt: TGTGCCAGCAGCGTTCCGGGACTAGCGGGAACCTCCGCGGGGGAGCTGTTTTTT; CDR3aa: CASSVPGLAGTSAGELFF
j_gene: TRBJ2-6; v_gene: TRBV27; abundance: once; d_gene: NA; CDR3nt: TGTGCCAGCAGTCCCCTCACAGGCGCCTTTTCCGGGGCCAACGTCCTGACTTTC; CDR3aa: CASSPLTGAFSGANVLTF
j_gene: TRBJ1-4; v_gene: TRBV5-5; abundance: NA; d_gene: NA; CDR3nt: TGTGCCAGCAGCTTGCGCAGGAATAATGAAAAACTGTTTTTT; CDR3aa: CASSLRRNNEKLFF
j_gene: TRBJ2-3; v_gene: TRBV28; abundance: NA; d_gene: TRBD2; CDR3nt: TGTGCCAGCAGCCTGACAACTGCGGGGAGGGCCTCCGATACGCAGTATTTT; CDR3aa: CASSLTTAGRASDTQYF
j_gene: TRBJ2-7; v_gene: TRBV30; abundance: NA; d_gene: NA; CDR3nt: TGTGCCTGGAGACTAGCAACCGGGTGGGCCCACGAGCAGTACTTC; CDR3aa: CAWRLATGWAHEQYF
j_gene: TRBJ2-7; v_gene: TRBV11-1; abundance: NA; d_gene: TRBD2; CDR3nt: TGTGCCAGCAGCCCCTCGGGAGGAAGCTCCTACGAGCAGTACTTC; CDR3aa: CASSPSGGSSYEQYF
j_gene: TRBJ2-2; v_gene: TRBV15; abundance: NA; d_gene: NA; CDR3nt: TGTGCCACCAGCAGAGGCACTTATGTGGGTTCAGGGGAGCTGTTTTTT; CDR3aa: CATSRGTYVGSGELFF
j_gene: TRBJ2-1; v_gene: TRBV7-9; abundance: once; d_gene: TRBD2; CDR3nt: TGTGCCAGCAGCTTAGATTGGGCTAGCGGGAGGGAAGAAAATGAGCAGTTCTTC; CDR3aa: CASSLDWASGREENEQFF
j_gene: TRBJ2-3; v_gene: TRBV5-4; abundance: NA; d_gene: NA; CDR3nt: TGTGCCAGCAGCACCGGACAGCGCAACACAGATACGCAGTATTTT; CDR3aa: CASSTGQRNTDTQYF
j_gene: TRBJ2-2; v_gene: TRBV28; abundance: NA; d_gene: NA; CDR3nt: TGTGCCAGCAGTGCAAGGACAGCGGAGGACACCGGGGAGCTGTTTTTT; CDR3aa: CASSARTAEDTGELFF
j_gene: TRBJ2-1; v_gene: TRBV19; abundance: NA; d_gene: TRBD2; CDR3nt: TGTGCCAGTAGTATAGTGCGGGAGAATGAGCAGTTCTTC; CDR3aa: CASSIVRENEQFF
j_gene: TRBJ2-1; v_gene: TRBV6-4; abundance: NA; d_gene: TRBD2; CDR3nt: TGTGCCAGCAGCCCCTCGGGGTTAGCGGGAGGTGTATACAATGAGCAGTTCTTC; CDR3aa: CASSPSGLAGGVYNEQFF
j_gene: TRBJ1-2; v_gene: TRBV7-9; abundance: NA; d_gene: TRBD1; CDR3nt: TGTGCCAGCGGCCCGGAGGGGGCGGGAAGGGATGGCTACACCTTC; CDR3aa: CASGPEGAGRDGYTF
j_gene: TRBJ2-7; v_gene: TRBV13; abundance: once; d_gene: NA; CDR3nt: TGTGCCAGCAGCGGCCGGAGTGGCGAGCAGTACTTC; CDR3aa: CASSGRSGEQYF
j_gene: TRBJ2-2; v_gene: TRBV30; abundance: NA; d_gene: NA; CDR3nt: TGTGCCTGGAGTATTGAGGTTACCGCCGGGGAGCTGTTTTTT; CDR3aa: CAWSIEVTAGELFF
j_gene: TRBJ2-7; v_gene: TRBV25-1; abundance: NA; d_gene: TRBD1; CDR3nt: TGTGCCACCGGGACAGGGGGCTACGAGCAGTACTTC; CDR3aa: CATGTGGYEQYF
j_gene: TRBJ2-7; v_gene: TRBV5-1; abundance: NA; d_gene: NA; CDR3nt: TGCGCCAGCAGCGACGGAATTGCGGATACCTACGAGCAGTACTTC; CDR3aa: CASSDGIADTYEQYF
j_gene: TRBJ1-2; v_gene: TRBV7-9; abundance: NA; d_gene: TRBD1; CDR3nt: TGTGCCAGCAGCTCTCTCCGGACAGGGGATGGCTACACCTTC; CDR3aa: CASSSLRTGDGYTF
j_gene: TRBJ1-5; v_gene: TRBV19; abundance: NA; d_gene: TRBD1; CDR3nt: TGTGCCAGTAGTATAGTGCGGGACAGGAATCAGCCCCAGCATTTT; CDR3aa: CASSIVRDRNQPQHF
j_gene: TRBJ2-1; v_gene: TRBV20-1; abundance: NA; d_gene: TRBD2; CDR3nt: TGCGGGTCGCGGGAGTATAATGAGCAGTTCTTC; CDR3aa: CGSREYNEQFF
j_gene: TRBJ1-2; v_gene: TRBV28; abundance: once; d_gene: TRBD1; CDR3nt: TGTGCCAGCAGTTTAGGGACAGTGAGCTATGGCTACACCTTC; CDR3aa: CASSLGTVSYGYTF
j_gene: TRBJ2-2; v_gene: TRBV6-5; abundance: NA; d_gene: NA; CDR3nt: TGTGCCAGCAGTTCACTTCCCAGTACCCTTTCCGGGGAGCTGTTTTTT; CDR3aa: CASSSLPSTLSGELFF